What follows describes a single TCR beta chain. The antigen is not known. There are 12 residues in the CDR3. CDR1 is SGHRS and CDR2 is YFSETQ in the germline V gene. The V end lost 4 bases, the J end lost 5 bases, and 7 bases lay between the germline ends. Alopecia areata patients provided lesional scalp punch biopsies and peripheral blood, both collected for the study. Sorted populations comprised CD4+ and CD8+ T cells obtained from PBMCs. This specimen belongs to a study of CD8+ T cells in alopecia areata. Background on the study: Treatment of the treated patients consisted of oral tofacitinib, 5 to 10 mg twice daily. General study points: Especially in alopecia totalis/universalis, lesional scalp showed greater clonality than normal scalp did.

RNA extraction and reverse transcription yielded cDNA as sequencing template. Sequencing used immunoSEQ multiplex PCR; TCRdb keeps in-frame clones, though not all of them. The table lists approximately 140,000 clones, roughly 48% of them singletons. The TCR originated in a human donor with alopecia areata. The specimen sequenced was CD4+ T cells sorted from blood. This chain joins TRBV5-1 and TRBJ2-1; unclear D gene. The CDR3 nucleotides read TGCGCCAGCAGCCCCGACCACAATGAGCAGTTCTTC. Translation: CASSPDHNEQFF.